Listed here is a single T cell receptor (beta chain). In its sample, this clonotype was seen many times. Its specific antigen is unknown. No base-level quality is on record; no much larger clone is a single base apart. Receptor libraries were prepared by RACE. Reads for this sample came from a NextSeq 500. During library preparation, unique molecular identifiers were attached to individual cDNA molecules so that TCRs could be counted in a quantitative, reproducible way. As for the authors' bioinformatics: Samples had a median of approximately 96,000 TCRs, with a range from roughly 23,224 to 700,000. V, J and CDR3 annotation of the TCR reads was performed with the Decombinator software suite. Every sample was subsampled to the same number of TCRs (28,000) for the PS versus PT1 abundance plots. TCRs were defined as expanded if absent before sensitization and observed at least eight times at the 2-week time point. TCRdb ran its own pipeline on the public reads, namely fastp trimming at Q25 and MiXCR clone calling, and kept in-frame beta chains. Each record represents a unique CDR3 protein, reported with the most common genes and DNA among its rows. TCRdb's processing, not the study's, gives the V and J calls here. The sample yields some 77,000 distinct CDR3 sequences; around 9.4% were counted once. Together, the top ten hold roughly 1.6% of the sample.

The data derive from a study of human T cells and chemical hapten exposure (dated by TCRdb to 2020 to 2023). With respect to the entire study: Libraries were pooled for sequencing, and variation in per-sample TCR yields was attributed mainly to small differences in library volumes within the pool. Peripheral blood TCR repertoire changes were tracked in vivo in alopecia patients during primary and secondary sensitization to the hapten diphenylcyclopropenone (DPC). Both TCR alpha and TCR beta chains were sequenced from each blood RNA sample.

The time point label, as the study defines it: healthy volunteer bleed at 6 weeks. Total RNA was extracted from unfractionated whole blood collected in Tempus Blood RNA tubes. Roughly 5 healthy volunteers served as TCR sequencing controls and were bled at day 0, 2 weeks and 6 weeks. Study-wide conclusions, independent of this receptor: DPC sensitization did not change the number of TCRs with a frequency above 1 in 1000, and there was no evidence of changes in global repertoire structure. Repeated subsampling changed both the strength of the expansion versus patch-test correlation and the threshold at which that correlation became significant.

From the cysteine up to the phenylalanine, the CDR3 has a length of 14 residues. This entry keeps only the CDR3 DNA: 42 bases, framed from base 1. Per the germline V gene (reference sequence), LGHDT is the CDR1 and YNNKEL is the CDR2. V drops 0 bases and J drops 4 bases, leaving 9 bases in between. The sequence links TRBV3-1 to TRBJ1-2; TRBD1 is perhaps the D gene, given 5 matching bases. The receptor was derived from a female donor in good health. Some clones in this sample may be carry-over from other donors' samples. Source material: whole blood. The nucleotide sequence reads TGTGCCAGCAGCCAAGATCTGGGGGGCTATGGCTACACCTTC. This translates into CASSQDLGGYGYTF.